This T cell receptor (beta chain) was documented in a study of T cells in Graves' hyperthyroidism and ophthalmopathy. Study at large: The initial diagnosis was the point when peripheral blood was collected, ahead of any treatment.

Germline assignment: CDR1 MNHNS and CDR2 SASEGT. V lost 6 bases, J lost 5 bases, and 14 bases lay in between. This CDR3 spans 14 amino acids. Researchers amplified the TCR beta CDR3 regions from RNA transcripts. TCR CDR3 regions were first amplified by RT-PCR with HTBI primers. From the multiplex PCR reads, TCRdb called clonotypes with MiXCR, one entry per CDR3 protein. The table shows hundreds of thousands of distinct CDR3 sequences, with less than 25% occurring only once. Overall study results and limits: Before onset, ophthalmopathy was predicted by the model a median around 6.2 months earlier. Clonotypes that were expanded in thyroid above 0.001 mostly appeared in blood too.

Comments on this clonotype: Its specificity is not known.

This clonotype was sampled from a man younger than 40 with Graves' ophthalmopathy. The sample comprised blood. The genes are TRBV6-1 and TRBJ1-5; no clear D gene. In DNA, the CDR3 is TGTGCCAGCAGAGCTGTTGGACCGGATCAGCCCCAGCATTTT. It codes for CASRAVGPDQPQHF.